This T cell receptor (beta chain) emerged from a study of blood T cell repertoires in COVID-19. Study overall: There were acute and convalescent COVID-19 samples, and they came from the United States, Italy and Spain. Nucleic acid was either cDNA or gDNA, and it came from T cells, B-cell-depleted T cells, or PBMCs.

The J segment lost 2 bases and the V segment lost 4 bases, leaving 6 bases of the junction unmatched. CDR1 SGHDT and CDR2 YYEEEE come from the germline V gene. The length of the CDR3 is 14 residues. The Seattle site enrolled patients during active infection and followed them longitudinally. This clone was detected only once. In the original workflow: From reference gene primer amplification, estimates of nucleated cell counts were derived. Sequencing was performed with immunoSEQ multiplex PCR; in TCRdb, only in-frame clones are kept and a portion is missing. V, J and clone size are those of that table, while D and trimming were read from the DNA. Here the sample spans about 150,000 clones, roughly nine tenths being singletons.

The TCR was taken from a man between 18 and 29 years old with COVID-19, enrolled during active disease. The rearrangement uses TRBV5-6 and TRBJ2-7; 7 nucleotides line up with TRBD1. Sequencing used peripheral blood. CDR3 region: CASSPGTVPYEQYF. As DNA, the CDR3 is TGTGCCAGCAGCCCCGGGACAGTGCCCTACGAGCAGTACTTC. Looking up the rest from reference TRBV5-6 and TRBJ2-7 gives the full variable domain: DAGVTQSPTHLIKTRGQQVTLRCSPKSGHDTVSWYQQALGQGPQFIFQYYEEEERQRGNFPDRFSGHQFPNYSSELNVNALLLGDSALYLCASSPGTVPYEQYFGPGTRLTVT.